This T cell receptor (beta chain) was recorded in a study of blood T cell repertoires in COVID-19. CDR1 and CDR2 from the germline V gene are KGHDR and SFDVKD. This CDR3 is 15 amino acids long. V was clipped by 9 bases and J by 1 base; unmatched bases: 8. Method: immunoSEQ multiplex PCR; TCRdb's copy keeps in-frame clones and lacks some. The table lists about 140,000 clones, around 86% of them singletons. The chain combines TRBV24-1 with TRBJ2-1; 7 nucleotides agree with TRBD2. The specimen sequenced was peripheral blood. The TCR sequence derives from a woman of 80 years or more with acute or convalescent COVID-19. The CDR3 DNA sequence: TGTGCCACCGGTCCGGGCGGGAGATCCTACAATGAGCAGTTCTTC. Its translation is CATGPGGRSYNEQFF.